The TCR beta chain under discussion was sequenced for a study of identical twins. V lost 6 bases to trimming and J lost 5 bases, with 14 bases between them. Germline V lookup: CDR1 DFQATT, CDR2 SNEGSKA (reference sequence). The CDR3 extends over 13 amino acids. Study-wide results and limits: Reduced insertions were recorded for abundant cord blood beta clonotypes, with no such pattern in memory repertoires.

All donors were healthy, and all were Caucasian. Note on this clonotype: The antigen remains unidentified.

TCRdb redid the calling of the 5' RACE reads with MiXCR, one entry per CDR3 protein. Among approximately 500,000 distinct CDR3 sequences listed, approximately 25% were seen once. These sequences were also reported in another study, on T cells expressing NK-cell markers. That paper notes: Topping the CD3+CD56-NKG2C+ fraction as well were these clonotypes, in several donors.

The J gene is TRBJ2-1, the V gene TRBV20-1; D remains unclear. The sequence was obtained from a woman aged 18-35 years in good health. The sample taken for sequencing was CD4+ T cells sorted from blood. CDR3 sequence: CSAAHRVHNEQFF. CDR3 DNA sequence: TGCAGTGCCGCTCACCGCGTCCACAATGAGCAGTTCTTC.